In this sample, the clone carrying this T cell receptor beta chain turned up once. Its antigen is unidentified. This record comes from a study of T cell responses to AZD1222 COVID-19 vaccine. Findings and caveats of the study: Clonal diversity may have been underestimated, and the donors were mostly white British, with more females than males. Rises in breadth and depth of Spike-specific TCRs came after two AZD1222 doses. Within unmutated variant regions lay the reported targets of nearly half of spike-specific TCRs. The span of vaccine-associated CD4 TCRs extended across spike, with dominance at 160-218 and 743-854.

V gave up 10 bases and J gave up 4 bases, with 13 bases separating them. The CDR3 is 12 residues long. CDR1 is MNHEY and CDR2 is SVGAGI in the germline V gene. Clones were read by immunoSEQ multiplex PCR, and TCRdb kept only the in-frame ones, dropping some. This table holds 100,000 to 150,000 clones, around 87% found once. The sample was peripheral blood, taken on day 0 of AZD1222 vaccination. The TCR sequence derives from an adult in good health. The chain links TRBV6-5 to TRBJ1-2; tentative D call: TRBD1 (6 bases). CDR3 in DNA: TGTGCCACCCGGACAGAATCCTATGGCTACACCTTC. Translation: CATRTESYGYTF.